These 27 T cell receptor beta chains share one sample of origin, sequenced in a study of CD8 T cells in Susac syndrome. The RNA, about 0.5 to 1 ug, was put through reverse transcription using random hexamers. TCRdb re-derived calls from the immunoSEQ multiplex PCR reads in MiXCR, one entry per CDR3 protein. In the table there are about 150,000 distinct CDR3 sequences, approximately 95% of which are singletons. Sequencing was carried out using CD4+ T cells from PBMCs. These receptors all come from a human donor with Susac syndrome.

The J gene is TRBJ1-2, the V gene TRBV14, with D unclear. Trimming took 1 base from V and 4 from J, leaving 10 bases between them. Per germline, CDR1 SGHDN and CDR2 FVKESK. This CDR3 region has 14 residues. CDR3 sequence (DNA): TGTGCCAGCAGCCAAGCGCTGGGTCCCTATGGCTACACCTTC. This encodes CASSQALGPYGYTF. Full variable domain (missing parts from reference TRBV14 and TRBJ1-2): EAGVTQFPSHSVIEKGQTVTLRCDPISGHDNLYWYRRVMGKEIKFLLHFVKESKQDESGMPNNRFLAERTGGTYSTLKVQPAELEDSGVYFCASSQALGPYGYTFGSGTRLTVV.

The rearrangement joins TRBV29-1 to TRBJ2-3; possible D gene TRBD1, 5 bases. V lost 2 bases, J lost 4 bases, and 13 bases lay in between. This CDR3 is built from 14 residues. CDR1 is SQVTM, CDR2 ANQGSEA, per germline. The DNA of the CDR3 is TGCAGCGTTGAAATGGTCAGGGCGGCAGATACGCAGTATTTT. This codes for CSVEMVRAADTQYF.

The chain is built from TRBV5-1 and TRBJ1-1; 7 bases fit TRBD1. Germline assignment: CDR1 SGHRS and CDR2 YFSETQ. Trimming took 4 bases from V and 1 from J; bases not matched to a gene: 7. This CDR3 comprises 15 residues. The CDR3 loop is CASSMRTGRNTEAFF. CDR3 coding DNA: TGCGCCAGCAGCATGAGGACAGGAAGGAACACTGAAGCTTTCTTT.

The chain joins TRBV4-2 to TRBJ2-1; the D gene is possibly TRBD1 (6 bases). Trimming took 4 bases from V and 6 from J, leaving 19 bases between them. CDR3 size: 16 residues. Germline V gene sequence: CDR1 LGHNA, CDR2 YNFKEQ. This CDR3 reads CASSLEAGDTINEQFF. The CDR3 DNA follows: TGTGCCAGCAGCCTAGAGGCAGGGGACACAATCAATGAGCAGTTCTTC.

The V call is TRBV9, the J call TRBJ2-7; D remains ambiguous. Trimming pared 2 bases from V and 2 bases from J, leaving 14 bases between. Per germline, CDR1 SGDLS and CDR2 YYNGEE. The CDR3 has 15 amino acids. The CDR3 DNA sequence: TGTGCCAGCAGCGTCGATGGAGCTTCGGCCTACGAGCAGTACTTC. This sequence encodes CASSVDGASAYEQYF. Full variable domain (missing parts from reference TRBV9 and TRBJ2-7): DSGVTQTPKHLITATGQRVTLRCSPRSGDLSVYWYQQSLDQGLQFLIQYYNGEERAKGNILERFSAQQFPDLHSELNLSSLELGDSALYFCASSVDGASAYEQYFGPGTRLTVT.

The V call is TRBV14, the J call TRBJ2-7; 15 nucleotides line up with TRBD2. V lost 4 bases to trimming and J lost 6 bases; unmatched junction nucleotides: 10. CDR1 and CDR2 (germline): SGHDN, FVKESK. This CDR3 region has 17 residues. The CDR3 sequence: CASSPRSGTSGGFEQYF. CDR3 in DNA: TGTGCCAGCAGCCCTCGTTCCGGGACTAGCGGGGGGTTCGAGCAGTACTTC.

This chain joins TRBV20-1 and TRBJ2-5; 7 nucleotides agree with TRBD2. CDR3 length equals 14 residues. Germline CDR1 and CDR2: DFQATT and SNEGSKA (reference sequence). Unmatched junction bases numbered 7, after V lost 4 bases and J lost 2 bases. This CDR3 is CSATPASGQETQYF. The CDR3 DNA follows: TGCAGTGCTACCCCCGCTAGCGGACAAGAGACCCAGTACTTC.

This chain joins TRBV5-1 and TRBJ2-1; perhaps D is TRBD1 or TRBD2 (5 bases each). Trimming cost V 5 bases and J 8 bases, with 17 bases left between them. The germline CDR1 and CDR2 sequences are SGHRS and YFSETQ. This CDR3 has 14 amino acids. The CDR3 loop is CASSLGTLSDEQFF. In DNA form, the CDR3 reads TGCGCCAGCAGTCTTGGGACCCTTAGCGATGAGCAGTTCTTC.

This rearrangement joins TRBV20-1 to TRBJ1-2; 7 positions agree with TRBD1. The CDR3 spans 11 residues. The V gene's germline CDR1 is DFQATT and CDR2 SNEGSKA (reference sequence). The V and J ends lost 6 bases and 9 bases, in that order; junction bases with no gene match: 7. The CDR3 loop is CSAMGDSRYTF. The CDR3, as DNA: TGCAGTGCCATGGGGGACAGCCGCTACACCTTC.

The chain employs TRBV29-1 and TRBJ1-5; maybe TRBD1 (5 bases). Germline V CDR1 and CDR2: SQVTM, ANQGSEA. CDR3 size: 12 residues. V lost 4 bases to trimming and J lost 7 bases, with 11 bases between them. The CDR3 reads CSVGGAGQPQHF. DNA for the CDR3: TGCAGCGTTGGAGGGGCCGGGCAGCCCCAGCATTTT.

V and J are TRBV12-3 or TRBV12-4 and TRBJ2-3, with D uncertain. This CDR3 is built from 14 residues. Trimming took off 3 bases at V and 0 bases at J, with 7 bases between the two ends. The CDR3, as DNA: TGTGCCAGCAGTTTCAGGCAGAGCACAGATACGCAGTATTTT. As protein: CASSFRQSTDTQYF.

This rearrangement joins TRBV29-1 to TRBJ2-5; weak D call: TRBD2 (7 bases). CDR3 length: 12 residues. Germline values: CDR1 SQVTM, CDR2 ANQGSEA. Trimming stripped 6 bases from V and 4 bases from J, with 12 bases between. CDR3 sequence (DNA): TGCAGCGTGAACAGGGAGGGAGAGACCCAGTACTTC. It is translated as CSVNREGETQYF. Combining the CDR3 with reference TRBV29-1 and TRBJ2-5 gives the whole variable domain SAVISQKPSRDICQRGTSLTIQCQVDSQVTMMFWYRQQPGQSLTLIATANQGSEATYESGFVIDKFPISRPNLTFSTLTVSNMSPEDSSIYLCSVNREGETQYFGPGTRLLVL.

The chain couples TRBV4-1 to TRBJ1-5; weak D call: TRBD1 (6 bases). The germline V and J ends were trimmed by 1 base and 0 bases, with 19 bases remaining between them. CDR1 MGHRA and CDR2 YSYEKL come from the germline V gene. The CDR3 consists of 19 residues. CDR3 region: CASSQVPGQGGYSNQPQHF. In nucleotides, the CDR3 is TGCGCCAGCAGCCAAGTACCGGGACAAGGGGGTTATAGCAATCAGCCCCAGCATTTT.

This chain links TRBV6-5 with TRBJ1-2; TRBD1 agrees at 9 bases. CDR3 length: 16 residues. Germline V CDR1 and CDR2: MNHEY, SVGAGI. V dropped 0 bases and J dropped 6; count of bases not matched to a gene: 8. CDR3: CASSYSDRTGVDGYTF. CDR3 DNA: TGTGCCAGCAGTTACTCCGACAGGACAGGGGTGGATGGCTACACCTTC.

This rearrangement joins TRBV12-3 or TRBV12-4 to TRBJ1-6; no reliable D call. The CDR3 loop spans 15 amino acids. Trimming shortened V by 6 bases and J by 10 bases, and 19 bases separated the two germline ends. CDR3 nucleotides: TGTGCCAGCAGCATCAATGAGGCGGGTCTCTCACCCCTCCACTTT. Its translation is CASSINEAGLSPLHF.

This clonotype was recorded only once. This chain links TRBV29-1 with TRBJ1-2, with no clear D. Germline CDR1 is SQVTM and CDR2 is ANQGSEA. This CDR3 contains 15 residues. The V end lost 8 bases, the J end lost 0 bases, and 19 bases lay between the germline ends. The CDR3 sequence is CSSTPARGANYGYTF. The CDR3 nucleotides are TGCAGCTCGACCCCGGCACGGGGAGCTAACTATGGCTACACCTTC.

The J gene is TRBJ2-7, the V gene TRBV7-2; weak D call: TRBD1 (6 bases). This CDR3 is built from 15 residues. V lost 4 bases and J 4 bases, leaving 17 bases between the germline ends. In germline, CDR1 is SGHTA, CDR2 FQGNSA. The CDR3 nucleotides are TGTGCCAGCAGCTCGGCGGCAGGGGTTCGGTACGAGCAGTACTTC. This gives the protein CASSSAAGVRYEQYF. Together with reference TRBV7-2 and TRBJ2-7, the CDR3 gives the full variable domain: GAGVSQSPSNKVTEKGKDVELRCDPISGHTALYWYRQSLGQGLEFLIYFQGNSAPDKSGLPSDRFSAERTGGSVSTLTIQRTQQEDSAVYLCASSSAAGVRYEQYFGPGTRLTVT.

The chain employs TRBV14 and TRBJ1-2; D perhaps matches TRBD1 (6 bases). CDR3 length: 16 amino acids. Trimming shortened V by 0 bases and J by 5 bases, and 16 bases separated the two germline ends. Germline loops: CDR1 SGHDN, CDR2 FVKESK. This CDR3 reads CASSQERRGRGYGYTF. CDR3 DNA sequence: TGTGCCAGCAGCCAAGAGCGGCGGGGGCGAGGATATGGCTACACCTTC.

The V gene is TRBV20-1, the J gene TRBJ2-7, with TRBD2 as a possible D gene (6 bases). This CDR3 is 13 amino acids long. V shed 2 bases and J shed 0 bases, with 8 bases lying between them. The germline CDR1 and CDR2 sequences are DFQATT and SNEGSKA (reference sequence). This chain's CDR3 is CSARSTSSYEQYF. The CDR3 coding sequence is TGCAGTGCTAGATCGACTAGCTCCTACGAGCAGTACTTC.

This chain joins TRBV3-1 and TRBJ2-7, with 11 positions matching TRBD2. The CDR3 is 15 residues long. Germline values: CDR1 LGHDT, CDR2 YNNKEL (reference sequence). The V gene end was trimmed by 4 bases and the J gene end by 2 bases; junction bases not matched to a gene: 4. The CDR3 loop is CASSPLAGGAYEQYF. The CDR3 DNA sequence: TGTGCCAGCAGCCCCCTAGCGGGGGGAGCCTACGAGCAGTACTTC.

The CDR3 here is CSARSLAGVSYEQYF. In DNA form, the CDR3 reads TGCAGTGCTAGGTCTCTAGCGGGGGTCTCCTACGAGCAGTACTTC. The rearrangement uses TRBV20-1 and TRBJ2-7, with 10 bases lining up with TRBD2. V shed 3 bases, J shed 0 bases, and the junction held 5 bases outside the gene matches. The CDR3 has 15 residues. Germline CDR1 reads DFQATT; CDR2 reads SNEGSKA (reference sequence).

The rearrangement uses TRBV12-3 or TRBV12-4 and TRBJ2-5; D might be TRBD1 (6 bases). V gave up 7 bases and J gave up 1 base, with 10 bases separating them. This CDR3 region has 13 residues. The CDR3 loop reads CASTGQIQETQYF. For the CDR3, the DNA is TGTGCCAGCACCGGACAGATCCAAGAGACCCAGTACTTC.

The chain couples TRBV7-7 to TRBJ2-7; D perhaps matches TRBD1 (5 bases). Trimming removed 3 bases from V and 3 bases from J, with 15 bases in between. Germline V gene sequence: CDR1 SSHAT, CDR2 FNYEAQ (reference sequence). The CDR3 covers 15 residues. The CDR3 protein is CASSFSSDNHYEQYF. DNA for the CDR3: TGTGCCAGCAGCTTTTCCTCGGACAACCACTACGAGCAGTACTTC.

The V call is TRBV20-1, the J call TRBJ2-3; TRBD1 matches at 9 bases. Germline trimming cut 8 bases from V and 7 bases from J; bases unmatched to any gene: 16. The germline V gene has CDR1 DFQATT and CDR2 SNEGSKA (reference sequence). The CDR3 sequence is 15 residues long. CDR3 sequence reads: CSLPETGGIGNTQYF. The DNA for the CDR3 is TGCAGTCTGCCAGAGACAGGGGGGATAGGCAATACGCAGTATTTT.

V usage is TRBV6-5 and J usage is TRBJ1-5; possible D gene TRBD1, 6 bases. Trimming stripped 2 bases from V and 6 bases from J, with 11 bases between. CDR1 MNHEY and CDR2 SVGAGI come from the germline V gene. The CDR3 covers 14 residues. DNA of the CDR3: TGTGCCAGCAGTTACAATAGGGGGGGTCAGCCCCAGCATTTT. The encoded protein is CASSYNRGGQPQHF.

The chain combines TRBV24-1 with TRBJ2-2; D perhaps matches TRBD1 (6 bases). Germline-derived CDR1 and CDR2 are KGHDR and SFDVKD. The CDR3 length is 17 residues. Trimming removed 2 bases at V and 1 base at J, with 13 bases between. The CDR3 DNA sequence: TGTGCCACCAGTGATTCCCGTGCAGGGGAGAACACCGGGGAGCTGTTTTTT. This encodes CATSDSRAGENTGELFF.

V is TRBV5-5 and J is TRBJ2-7; a weak D match, TRBD1 (6 bases). From germline, CDR1 is SGHKS and CDR2 YYEKEE (reference sequence). This CDR3 contains 14 residues. V lost 4 bases and J 2 bases, leaving 13 bases between the germline ends. Here the CDR3 reads CASSKWTAPYEQYF. CDR3 nucleotide sequence: TGTGCCAGCAGCAAATGGACAGCCCCCTACGAGCAGTACTTC.